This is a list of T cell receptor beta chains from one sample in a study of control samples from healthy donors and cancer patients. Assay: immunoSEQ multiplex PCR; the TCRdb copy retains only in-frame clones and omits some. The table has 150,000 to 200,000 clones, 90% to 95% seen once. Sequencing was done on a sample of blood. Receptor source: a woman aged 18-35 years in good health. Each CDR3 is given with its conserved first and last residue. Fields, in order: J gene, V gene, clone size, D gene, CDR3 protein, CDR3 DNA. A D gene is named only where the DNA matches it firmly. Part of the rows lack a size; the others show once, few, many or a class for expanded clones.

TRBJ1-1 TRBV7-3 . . CASSLYGGRNTEAFF TGTGCCAGCAGCTTATACGGGGGAAGGAACACTGAAGCTTTCTTT
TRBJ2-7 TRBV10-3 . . CAISEWSSYEQYF TGTGCCATCAGTGAGTGGTCTAGCTACGAGCAGTACTTC
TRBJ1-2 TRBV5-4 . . CASSTPGPNGYTF TGTGCCAGCAGCACCCCGGGACCAAATGGCTACACCTTC
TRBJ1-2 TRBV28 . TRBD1 CASSPLPTGGNGYTF TGTGCCAGCAGTCCCCTTCCGACAGGGGGGAATGGCTACACCTTC
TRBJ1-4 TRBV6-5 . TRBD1 CASSRGGGSEKLFF TGTGCCAGCAGCCGAGGGGGCGGGAGTGAAAAACTGTTTTTT
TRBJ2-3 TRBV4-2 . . CASSQDAAGTDTQYF TGTGCCAGCAGCCAAGATGCGGCGGGCACAGATACGCAGTATTTT
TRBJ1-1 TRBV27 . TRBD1 CASTSFRDRRTEAFF TGTGCCAGCACCTCCTTTAGGGACAGACGCACTGAAGCTTTCTTT
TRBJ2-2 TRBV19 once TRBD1 CASSIPRRDRGTGELFF TGTGCCAGTAGTATTCCCAGGAGGGACAGGGGGACCGGGGAGCTGTTTTTT
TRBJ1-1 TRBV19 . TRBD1 CASSSLGQGNTEAFF TGTGCCAGTAGTTCTCTCGGACAGGGAAACACTGAAGCTTTCTTT
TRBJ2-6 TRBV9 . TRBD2 CASSGYSGRAGANVLTF TGTGCCAGCAGCGGATATAGCGGGAGAGCTGGGGCCAACGTCCTGACTTTC
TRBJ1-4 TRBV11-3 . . CASSHGQSTNEKLFF TGTGCCAGCAGCCACGGACAGTCAACTAATGAAAAACTGTTTTTT
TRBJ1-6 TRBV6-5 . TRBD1 CASSIGTGGGSPLHF TGTGCCAGCAGTATAGGCACAGGGGGCGGTTCACCCCTCCACTTT
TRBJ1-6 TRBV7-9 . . CASSLRAYNSPLHF TGTGCCAGCAGCTTAAGGGCATATAATTCACCCCTCCACTTT
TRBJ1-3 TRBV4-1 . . CASSQVGVDTIYF TGCGCCAGCAGCCAAGTTGGCGTTGACACCATATATTTT
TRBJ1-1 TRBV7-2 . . CASSLAGNTEAFF TGTGCCAGCAGCTTAGCAGGGAACACTGAAGCTTTCTTT
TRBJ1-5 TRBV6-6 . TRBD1 CASSQDDTGVRPQHF TGTGCCAGCAGTCAGGATGACACAGGGGTTCGGCCCCAGCATTTT
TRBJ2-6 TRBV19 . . CASSEGGYSGANVLTF TGTGCCAGTAGTGAGGGGGGTTACTCTGGGGCCAACGTCCTGACTTTC
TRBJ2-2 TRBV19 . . CASTRGAANTGELFF TGTGCCAGTACCCGGGGCGCCGCAAACACCGGGGAGCTGTTTTTT
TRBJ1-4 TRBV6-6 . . CASSPGGDLNEKLFF TGTGCCAGCAGCCCCGGGGGGGACCTTAATGAAAAACTGTTTTTT
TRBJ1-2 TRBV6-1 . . CASSEPFGRRGYGYTF TGTGCCAGCAGTGAACCCTTTGGTCGACGGGGCTATGGCTACACCTTC
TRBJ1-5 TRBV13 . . CASSLGAVPQPQHF TGTGCCAGCAGCTTAGGGGCCGTTCCTCAGCCCCAGCATTTT
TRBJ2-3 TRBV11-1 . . CASSQPASTDTQYF TGTGCCAGCAGCCAGCCCGCTAGCACAGATACGCAGTATTTT
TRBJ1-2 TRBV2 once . CANKQALGYTF TGTGCCAACAAACAAGCACTGGGCTACACCTTC
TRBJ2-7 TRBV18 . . CASSPPGRFSYEQYF TGTGCCAGCTCACCACCAGGTCGTTTCTCCTACGAGCAGTACTTC
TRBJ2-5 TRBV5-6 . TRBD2 CASSLELREGQETQYF TGTGCCAGCAGCTTAGAATTGCGGGAGGGCCAGGAGACCCAGTACTTC
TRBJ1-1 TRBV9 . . CASGRDGIMNTEAFF TGTGCCAGCGGGAGGGACGGGATCATGAACACTGAAGCTTTCTTT
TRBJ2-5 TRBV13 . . CASSFLSQETQYF TGTGCCAGCAGCTTCCTGTCCCAAGAGACCCAGTACTTC
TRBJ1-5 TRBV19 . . CASRRAGLKDGYQPQHF TGTGCCAGCAGACGGGCAGGTTTGAAGGATGGGTATCAGCCCCAGCATTTT
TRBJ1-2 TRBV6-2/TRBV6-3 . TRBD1 CASSMDRDSYGYTF TGTGCCAGCAGTATGGACAGGGATTCGTATGGCTACACCTTC
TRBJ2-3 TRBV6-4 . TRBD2 CASSDQGGDTQYF TGTGCCAGCAGTGACCAGGGAGGGGATACGCAGTATTTT
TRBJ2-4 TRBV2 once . CASTLVGNIQYF TGTGCCAGCACTTTGGTTGGCAACATTCAGTACTTC